The sequence of this T cell receptor (beta chain) was determined in a study of shared clonotypes between healthy human individuals. Clones were read by immunoSEQ multiplex PCR, and TCRdb kept only the in-frame ones, dropping some. The sample lists around 1.1 million clones, 75% to 80% occurring once. Healthy adults negative for HIV, lacking recent acute infections or vaccinations, served as donors. The sequence derives from a man aged 18 to 30 in good health. Some clones in this sample may be carry-over from other donors' samples. Sequenced: memory CD4+ T cells from PBMCs. The subset is: CD45RA-negative fraction.

The CDR3 nucleotides read TGTGCCAGCAGTCTGGTTCAGGCGTATCTCTCCTACGAGCAGTACTTC. This codes for CASSLVQAYLSYEQYF. The chain carries TRBV5-8 and TRBJ2-7; D unresolved. From germline, CDR1 is SGHTS and CDR2 YDEGEE. This CDR3 spans 16 amino acids. V shed 5 bases and J shed 0 bases, with 18 bases lying between them. Together with reference TRBV5-8 and TRBJ2-7, the CDR3 gives the full variable domain: EAGVTQSPTHLIKTRGQQATLRCSPISGHTSVYWYQQALGLGLQFLLWYDEGEERNRGNFPPRFSGRQFPNYSSELNVNALELEDSALYLCASSLVQAYLSYEQYFGPGTRLTVT.